Included here is one T cell receptor (beta chain) sequence, with context. This sample stems from a study of OX40 agonist ivuxolimab in advanced cancers. Study as a whole: Allowance was made for prior anti-PD-1, anti-PD-L1 or anti-CTLA-4 therapy, and roughly 40% had some.

Assay used: immunoSEQ multiplex PCR; TCRdb lists only in-frame clones, some missing. The sample has approximately 62,000 clones; 85% to 95% are singletons. This CDR3 contains 18 residues. Germline CDR1 LGHNA, CDR2 YNFKEQ. J was trimmed by 3 bases and V by 1 base; bases with no gene match: 9. The receptor's source is an adult with an advanced solid tumor such as melanoma, head and neck, liver or kidney cancer. This sample comprised CD4+ or CD8+ T cells sorted from blood, obtained in a trial of the OX40 agonist ivuxolimab. The chain carries TRBV4-2 and TRBJ2-3; TRBD2 matches at 11 bases. As DNA, the CDR3 is TGTGCCAGCAGCCAAGGAAATAGCGGGAGGGCCTCTACAGATACGCAGTATTTT. It codes for CASSQGNSGRASTDTQYF.